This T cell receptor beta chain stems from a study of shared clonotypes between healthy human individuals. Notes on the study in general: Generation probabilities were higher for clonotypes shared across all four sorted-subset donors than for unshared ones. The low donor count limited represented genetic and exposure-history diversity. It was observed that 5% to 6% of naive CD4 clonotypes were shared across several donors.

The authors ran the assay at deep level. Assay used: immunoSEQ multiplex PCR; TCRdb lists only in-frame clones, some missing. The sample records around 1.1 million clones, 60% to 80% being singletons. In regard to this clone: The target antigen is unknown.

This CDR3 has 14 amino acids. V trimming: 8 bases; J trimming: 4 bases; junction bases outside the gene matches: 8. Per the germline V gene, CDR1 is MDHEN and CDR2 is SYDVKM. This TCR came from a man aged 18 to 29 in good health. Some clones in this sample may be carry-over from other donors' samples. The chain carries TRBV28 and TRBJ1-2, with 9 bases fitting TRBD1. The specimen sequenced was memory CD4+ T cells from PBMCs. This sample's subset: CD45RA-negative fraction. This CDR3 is CASGTGGAGYGYTF. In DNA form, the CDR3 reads TGTGCCAGCGGAACAGGGGGCGCTGGCTATGGCTACACCTTC.